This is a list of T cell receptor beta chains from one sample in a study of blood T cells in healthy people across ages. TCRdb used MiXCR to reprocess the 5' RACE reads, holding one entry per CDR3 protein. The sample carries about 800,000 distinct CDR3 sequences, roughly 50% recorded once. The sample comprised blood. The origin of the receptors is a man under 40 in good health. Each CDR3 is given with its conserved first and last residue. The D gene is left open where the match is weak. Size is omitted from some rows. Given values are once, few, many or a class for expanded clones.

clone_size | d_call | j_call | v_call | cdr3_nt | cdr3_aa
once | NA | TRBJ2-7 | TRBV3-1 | TGTGCCAGCAGACGCTCCGGGCCACAAGGCGAGCAGTACTTC | CASRRSGPQGEQYF
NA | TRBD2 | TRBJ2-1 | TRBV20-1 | TGCAGTGCTACCGACGGACTAGCGCAATACAATGAGCAGTTCTTC | CSATDGLAQYNEQFF
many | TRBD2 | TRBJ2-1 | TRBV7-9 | TGTGCCAGCAGCTTATTCGCTAGCGGGAGCAATGAGCAGTTCTTC | CASSLFASGSNEQFF
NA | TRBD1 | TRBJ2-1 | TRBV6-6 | TGTGCCAGCAGTTCCCGGGACAGGGGGGAGGAGACCCAGTTCTTC | CASSSRDRGEETQFF
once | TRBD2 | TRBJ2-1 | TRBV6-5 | TGTGCCAGCAGTTCTCGCCGGCGGGGGGGCTTAAATGAGCAGTTCTTC | CASSSRRRGGLNEQFF
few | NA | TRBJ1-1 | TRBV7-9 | TGTGCCAGTAGTAGGGAGGGGAGGACTGAAGCTTTCTTT | CASSREGRTEAFF
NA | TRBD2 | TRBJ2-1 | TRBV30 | TGTGCCTGGAGAGGGTTAGCGGGAGAGCAGTTCTTC | CAWRGLAGEQFF
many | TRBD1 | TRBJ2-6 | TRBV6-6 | TGTGCCAGCAGTCCAACAGGGGATGGGGCCAACGTCCTGACTTTC | CASSPTGDGANVLTF
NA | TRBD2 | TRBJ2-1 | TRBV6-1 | TGTGCCAGCAGACTGCGGCTAGCGGGGGGGCCTATTTACCAAGAGACCCAGTTCTTC | CASRLRLAGGPIYQETQFF
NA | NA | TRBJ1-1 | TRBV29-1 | TGCAGCGTCCAAAGGGACTCCGGCACTGAAGCTTTCTTT | CSVQRDSGTEAFF
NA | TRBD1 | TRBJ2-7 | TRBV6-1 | TGTGCCAGCAGTGAGGGACAGGGGGCTATCGGCGAGCAGTACTTC | CASSEGQGAIGEQYF
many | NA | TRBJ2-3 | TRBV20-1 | TGCAGTGCCCCGGACTCGACAGATACGCAGTATTTT | CSAPDSTDTQYF
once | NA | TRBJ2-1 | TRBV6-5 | TGTGCCAGCAGAATACAGGGCAGCAATGAGCAGTTCTTC | CASRIQGSNEQFF
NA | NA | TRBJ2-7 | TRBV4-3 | TGCGCCAGCAGCCAAGAAGACAGCTCCTACGAGCAGTACTTC | CASSQEDSSYEQYF
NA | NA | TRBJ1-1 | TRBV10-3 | TGTGCCATCAGCCCTCTGAACACTGAAGCTTTCTTT | CAISPLNTEAFF